A single sample is the source of the 27 T cell receptor beta chains below, sequenced in a study of blood T cell repertoires in COVID-19. Repertoires were generated with immunoSEQ multiplex PCR, while TCRdb's copy carries only in-frame clones and drops some. The sample includes 60,000 to 75,000 clones, about 88% of them seen just once. The specimen was peripheral blood. The receptors shown here come from a man aged 65 to 85 with active COVID-19.

Written as DNA, the CDR3 is TGCGCCAGCAGTCACCCCCGGGACAGGGCATCTGGGCAGCCCCAGCATTTT. Its protein product is CASSHPRDRASGQPQHF. V is TRBV23-1 and J is TRBJ1-5, with 9 bases that match TRBD1. TRBV23-1 is filed as an ORF, its function uncertain. Unmatched junction bases numbered 13, after V lost 3 bases and J lost 7 bases. This CDR3 is built from 17 residues.

The rearrangement links TRBV4-3 to TRBJ2-3, with D possibly matching TRBD2 (6 bases). Germline lookup yields CDR1 LGHNA and CDR2 YSLEER. This CDR3 is 15 amino acids long. Trimming shortened V by 1 base and J by 4 bases, and 12 bases separated the two germline ends. Here the CDR3 DNA reads TGCGCCAGCAGCCAAGTTGGGGTAGCGGCAGATACGCAGTATTTT. Protein product: CASSQVGVAADTQYF.

The chain carries TRBV3-1 (or the pseudogene TRBV3-2) and TRBJ2-7, with 7 positions matching TRBD2. V shed 4 bases, J shed 2 bases, and the junction held 8 bases outside the gene matches. CDR3 length: 15 residues. Germline CDR1 is LGHDT and CDR2 is YNNKEL (reference sequence). CDR3 amino acids: CASSLSGARAYEQYF. CDR3 bases: TGTGCCAGCAGCCTAAGCGGGGCCCGGGCCTACGAGCAGTACTTC.

The rearrangement joins TRBV10-3 to TRBJ2-7; TRBD2 is a possible D gene (6 bases). The CDR3 length is 12 residues. With 8 bases removed from V and 4 bases from J, the gap between germline ends came to 12 bases. From germline, CDR1 is ENHRY and CDR2 SYGVKD. Written as DNA, the CDR3 is TGTGCCATCGGCCCCGGGGGATACGAGCAGTACTTC. This gives the protein CAIGPGGYEQYF.

The chain couples TRBV19 to TRBJ1-4, with D hard to call. The germline CDR1 and CDR2 sequences are LNHDA and SQIVND (reference sequence). This CDR3 comprises 14 residues. The ends were cut back, 7 bases at V and 0 bases at J, with 9 bases in the middle. The CDR3 DNA is TGTGCCAGTAAACAGCCTGCAACTAATGAAAAACTGTTTTTT. Translation: CASKQPATNEKLFF.

The chain has TRBV19 and TRBJ1-5, with D perhaps TRBD1 (5 bases). Germline-derived CDR1 and CDR2 are LNHDA and SQIVND (reference sequence). Between the trimmed V and J ends, which lost 5 bases and 5 bases, there was a span of 13 bases. The CDR3 totals 14 residues. CDR3 sequence reads: CASSQPGSDQPQHF. CDR3 in DNA: TGTGCCAGTAGTCAGCCAGGGTCGGATCAGCCCCAGCATTTT.

The chain carries TRBV19 and TRBJ2-4, with 7 bases aligning to TRBD2. The CDR3 is made up of 15 amino acids. Trimming took 5 bases from V and 6 from J; bases not matched to a gene: 10. The germline V gene has CDR1 LNHDA and CDR2 SQIVND (reference sequence). The CDR3 here is CASSSGEGRRNIQYF. The CDR3 coding sequence is TGTGCCAGTAGTTCCGGGGAGGGCCGGAGAAACATTCAGTACTTC.

This chain connects TRBV7-6 to TRBJ2-7; 11 bases match TRBD2. Trimming at V came to 4 bases and at J to 6 bases, leaving 8 bases not matched to a gene. Germline-derived CDR1 and CDR2 are SGHVS and FNYEAQ. The CDR3 has 15 amino acids. The DNA of the CDR3 is TGTGCCAGCAGCTCTCTAGCGGGAGGTGGAGGCGAGCAGTACTTC. It specifies CASSSLAGGGGEQYF.

Regarding this clone: A read error may produce the germline difference seen at one junction end. This chain links TRBV6-5 with TRBJ2-7; TRBD1 is a possible D gene (6 bases). CDR1 is MNHEY and CDR2 is SVGAGI in the germline V gene. The CDR3 loop spans 13 amino acids. CDR3 protein: CVSSRDIVGEQYF. The CDR3 DNA is TGTGTCAGCAGCCGGGACATCGTGGGCGAGCAGTACTTC.

This chain joins TRBV7-2 and TRBJ1-5; D is undetermined. The CDR3 contains 13 residues. Germline CDR1 reads SGHTA; CDR2 reads FQGNSA. Trimming pared 5 bases from V and 3 bases from J, leaving 8 bases between. CDR3 DNA: TGTGCCAGCAGCCCAGAAATCAATCAGCCCCAGCATTTT. It specifies CASSPEINQPQHF.

The J gene is TRBJ2-7, the V gene TRBV2, with 9 bases identical to TRBD1. The CDR3 totals 14 residues. V was clipped by 8 bases and J by 7 bases; unmatched bases: 12. Germline CDR1 is SNHLY and CDR2 is FYNNEI. CDR3 protein: CASGGLQGAGEQYF. The CDR3 region has the DNA TGTGCCAGCGGTGGCCTACAGGGGGCGGGGGAGCAGTACTTC.

The rearrangement links TRBV7-9 to TRBJ2-2; 8 positions agree with TRBD1. CDR3 size: 16 residues. V lost 5 bases to trimming and J lost 7 bases; unmatched junction nucleotides: 12. Germline V CDR1 and CDR2: SEHNR, FQNEAQ (reference sequence). DNA of the CDR3: TGTGCCAGCAGCCCGCGGACAGGGTCAAGGGGCGGGGAGCTGTTTTTT. Its protein is CASSPRTGSRGGELFF.

The chain combines TRBV11-2 with TRBJ2-7; TRBD2 aligns across 10 bases. Germline-derived CDR1 and CDR2 are SGHAT and FQNNGV. V was pared by 5 bases and J by 4 bases, with 8 bases of the junction left unmatched. The CDR3 runs 15 residues. The CDR3 is CASSHSTSGTYEQYF. CDR3 in DNA: TGTGCCAGCAGCCATTCCACTAGCGGGACTTACGAGCAGTACTTC. The full variable domain, its missing parts supplied by reference TRBV11-2 and TRBJ2-7, is EAGVAQSPRYKIIEKRQSVAFWCNPISGHATLYWYQQILGQGPKLLIQFQNNGVVDDSQLPKDRFSAERLKGVDSTLKIQPAKLEDSAVYLCASSHSTSGTYEQYFGPGTRLTVT.

CDR3 bases: TGCGCCAGCAGCCTGGGCCTAGCGGGAGTCGGGTCCTACGAGCAGTACTTC. The encoded protein is CASSLGLAGVGSYEQYF. This chain links TRBV5-1 with TRBJ2-7; TRBD2 matches at 10 bases. The germline CDR1 and CDR2 sequences are SGHRS and YFSETQ. J gave up 1 base and V 4 bases, and 11 bases lay outside the gene matches. This CDR3 has 17 residues.

The chain carries TRBV6-5 and TRBJ2-7; possibly TRBD1 for D (6 bases). Per germline, CDR1 MNHEY and CDR2 SVGAGI. V dropped 7 bases and J dropped 6 bases, with 13 bases sitting between them. The CDR3 is 12 amino acids. The CDR3 coding sequence is TGTGCCAGCACCCGAGTAGGGGGCGAGCAGTACTTC. This sequence encodes CASTRVGGEQYF.

J is TRBJ2-5 and V is TRBV20-1; D not resolved. Germline loops: CDR1 DFQATT, CDR2 SNEGSKA (reference sequence). The CDR3 consists of 11 residues. V lost 3 bases to trimming and J lost 5 bases, with 7 bases between them. CDR3 nucleotides: TGCAGTGCTAGGTTGTCGGAGACCCAGTACTTC. Translated, it gives CSARLSETQYF.

CDR3 nucleotide sequence: TGTGCCAGCAACCTTCAGGGGGGTCGCTACGAGCAGTACTTC. Translating it yields CASNLQGGRYEQYF. The rearrangement joins TRBV9 to TRBJ2-7; possibly TRBD1 for D (7 bases). Trimming took 6 bases from V and 3 from J, leaving 16 bases between them. The CDR3 length is 14 residues. Germline CDR1 is SGDLS and CDR2 is YYNGEE.

J is TRBJ2-6 and V is TRBV19; no firm D call. CDR1 LNHDA and CDR2 SQIVND come from the germline V gene (reference sequence). V was clipped by 6 bases and J by 0 bases, with 12 bases between them. The CDR3 contains 16 residues. CDR3 nucleotides: TGTGCCAGTAGAGGCGGCAGCAGCTCTGGGGCCAACGTCCTGACTTTC. This gives the protein CASRGGSSSGANVLTF. Full variable domain (outside the CDR3, taken from reference TRBV19 and TRBJ2-6): DGGITQSPKYLFRKEGQNVTLSCEQNLNHDAMYWYRQDPGQGLRLIYYSQIVNDFQKGDIAEGYSVSREKKESFPLTVTSAQKNPTAFYLCASRGGSSSGANVLTFGAGSRLTVL.

The table lists this clone with a count of one. This rearrangement joins TRBV29-1 to TRBJ1-3, with no clear D. The V end was cut by 7 bases, the J end by 0 bases, with 10 bases between. There are 13 residues in the CDR3. Germline CDR1 is SQVTM and CDR2 is ANQGSEA. The CDR3 region has the DNA TGCAGCGCCGGAGGAGGCTCTGGAAACACCATATATTTT. Protein sequence: CSAGGGSGNTIYF.

The chain employs TRBV7-8 and TRBJ2-2; TRBD1 might be the D (6 bases). The CDR3 has 14 amino acids. Germline CDR1 and CDR2: SGHVS and FQNEAQ. Trimming took off 5 bases at V and 3 bases at J, with 10 bases between the two ends. In DNA form, the CDR3 reads TGTGCCAGCAGCCGAGACAGGTACACCGGGGAGCTGTTTTTT. Amino acids: CASSRDRYTGELFF.

The chain combines TRBV3-1 (or the pseudogene TRBV3-2) with TRBJ1-2, with D possibly being TRBD1 (6 bases). The CDR3 contains 16 residues. CDR1 and CDR2 (germline): LGHDT, YNNKEL (reference sequence). Trimming left V 0 bases short and J 2 bases short, with 13 bases between. CDR3 coding DNA: TGTGCCAGCAGCCAAGATCTCGCCAGGGGAAACTATGGCTACACCTTC. It is translated as CASSQDLARGNYGYTF.

Comment on this clone: At one end the junction does not follow the germline gene, possibly because of a read error. This chain links TRBV7-7 with TRBJ2-1; the D gene is possibly TRBD2 (7 bases). The CDR3 is 15 amino acids. Germline CDR1 reads SSHAT; CDR2 reads FNYEAQ (reference sequence). CDR3 amino acids: CASSLGGGPNNEQFF. DNA for the CDR3: TGTGCTAGCAGCTTAGGCGGGGGCCCAAACAATGAGCAGTTCTTC.

The chain combines TRBV7-8 with TRBJ2-5, with 7 positions matching TRBD2. The CDR3 consists of 14 residues. V shed 5 bases and J 1 base; nucleotides not matched to a gene: 4. Looked up from germline, CDR1 is SGHVS and CDR2 is FQNEAQ. CDR3 sequence: CASSAGTTQETQYF. The DNA for the CDR3 is TGTGCCAGCAGCGCGGGGACTACCCAAGAGACCCAGTACTTC.

This clone was counted a single time. The chain is built from TRBV7-2 and TRBJ2-3, with a tentative D call TRBD2 (7 bases). V lost 8 bases to trimming and J lost 3 bases, with 15 bases between them. The CDR3 loop spans 14 amino acids. Germline V CDR1 and CDR2: SGHTA, FQGNSA. For the CDR3, the DNA is TGTGCCAGCTCCTGGCGGGGGCAGACAGATACGCAGTATTTT. This sequence encodes CASSWRGQTDTQYF. The full variable domain, completed using reference TRBV7-2 and TRBJ2-3, is GAGVSQSPSNKVTEKGKDVELRCDPISGHTALYWYRQSLGQGLEFLIYFQGNSAPDKSGLPSDRFSAERTGGSVSTLTIQRTQQEDSAVYLCASSWRGQTDTQYFGPGTRLTVL.

This chain connects TRBV5-4 to TRBJ2-5, with D uncertain. There are 14 residues in the CDR3. Germline assignment: CDR1 SGHNT and CDR2 YYREEE (reference sequence). Trimming removed 0 bases from V and 2 bases from J, with 8 bases in between. The CDR3, as DNA: TGTGCCAGCAGCTTGGGACGGCGGCAAGAGACCCAGTACTTC. Translated, it gives CASSLGRRQETQYF. The whole variable domain, filled in from reference TRBV5-4 and TRBJ2-5, reads ETGVTQSPTHLIKTRGQQVTLRCSSQSGHNTVSWYQQALGQGPQFIFQYYREEENGRGNFPPRFSGLQFPNYSSELNVNALELDDSALYLCASSLGRRQETQYFGPGTRLLVL.

V gene TRBV5-1 combines with J gene TRBJ2-7; 8 nucleotides match TRBD2. V was pared by 4 bases and J by 2 bases, with 14 bases of the junction left unmatched. The CDR3 has 17 residues. Germline V gene sequence: CDR1 SGHRS, CDR2 YFSETQ. CDR3 sequence: CASSPGVAGTTAYEQYF. DNA for the CDR3: TGCGCCAGCAGCCCGGGGGTAGCGGGGACGACAGCCTACGAGCAGTACTTC.

This CDR3 is CAWSVGQPEAFF. As DNA, the CDR3 is TGTGCCTGGAGTGTAGGACAGCCTGAAGCTTTCTTT. The chain employs TRBV30 and TRBJ1-1, with D perhaps matching TRBD1 (6 bases). Germline V lookup: CDR1 GTSNPN, CDR2 SVGIG (reference sequence). The CDR3 sequence is 12 residues long. V was pared by 0 bases and J by 6 bases, with 8 bases between. The full variable domain, its missing parts supplied by reference TRBV30 and TRBJ1-1, is SQTIHQWPATLVQPVGSPLSLECTVEGTSNPNLYWYRQAAGRGLQLLFYSVGIGQISSEVPQNLSASRPQDRQFILSSKKLLLSDSGFYLCAWSVGQPEAFFGQGTRLTVV.